The present T cell receptor (beta chain) was sequenced within a study of monozygotic twins with inflammatory bowel disease. General study points: IBD patients displayed reduced TCRbeta diversity (inverse Simpson) when set against healthy co-twins.

The template-switching step introduced UMIs that carried a 6-nucleotide sample barcode. TCRdb processed the 5' RACE reads again and assigns one entry to each CDR3 protein, with no DNA. Its clone listing holds under 150,000 distinct CDR3 sequences. With regard to this clonotype: Its specificity is unknown.

This CDR3 is 14 amino acids long. CDR1 is SGHRS and CDR2 is YFSETQ in the germline V gene. The sample comprised blood. The TCR was taken from a human donor with ulcerative colitis or Crohn's disease, or a healthy co-twin of an affected twin (not recorded which). The genes are TRBV5-1 and TRBJ1-6; the D gene TCRdb calls, TRBD1, cannot be checked with no DNA. The CDR3: CASSPAGGNSPLHF. The complete variable domain, with remaining parts taken from reference TRBV5-1 and TRBJ1-6, reads KAGVTQTPRYLIKTRGQQVTLSCSPISGHRSVSWYQQTPGQGLQFLFEYFSETQRNKGNFPGRFSGRQFSNSRSEMNVSTLELGDSALYLCASSPAGGNSPLHFGNGTRLTVT.